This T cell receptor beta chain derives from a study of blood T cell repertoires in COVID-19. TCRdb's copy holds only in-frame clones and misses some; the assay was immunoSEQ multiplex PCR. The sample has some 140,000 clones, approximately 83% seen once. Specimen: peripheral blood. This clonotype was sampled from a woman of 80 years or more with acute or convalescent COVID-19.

DNA for the CDR3: TGTGCCAGCAGTCAGCAGGGGGTCTCCTCCTACGAGCAGTACTTC. This encodes CASSQQGVSSYEQYF. The V and J genes are TRBV4-2 and TRBJ2-7, with 7 bases matching TRBD1. The CDR3 contains 15 residues. With V trimmed by 6 bases and J by 0 bases, 8 bases remained unmatched. In germline, CDR1 is LGHNA, CDR2 YNFKEQ.